This TCR beta chain was obtained from a study of OX40 agonist ivuxolimab in advanced cancers. The CDR3 has 15 residues. Germline CDR1 reads SGHRS; CDR2 reads YFSETQ. V was shortened by 0 bases and J by 4 bases, with 13 bases between the two germline ends. The table came from immunoSEQ multiplex PCR; TCRdb's copy has only in-frame clones and leaves some out. The data show some 78,000 clones, 85% to 95% seen once. The sample consisted of CD4+ or CD8+ T cells sorted from blood, taken in a trial of the OX40 agonist ivuxolimab. The sequence was obtained from an adult with an advanced solid tumor such as melanoma, head and neck, liver or kidney cancer. V is TRBV5-1 and J is TRBJ1-1; weak D call: TRBD1 (5 bases). The CDR3 sequence: CASSLEGVPGTEAFF. The CDR3, as DNA: TGCGCCAGCAGCTTGGAAGGGGTGCCCGGCACTGAAGCTTTCTTT. Supplemented by reference TRBV5-1 and TRBJ1-1, the full variable domain reads KAGVTQTPRYLIKTRGQQVTLSCSPISGHRSVSWYQQTPGQGLQFLFEYFSETQRNKGNFPGRFSGRQFSNSRSEMNVSTLELGDSALYLCASSLEGVPGTEAFFGQGTRLTVV.